This TCR beta chain stems from a study of cytomegalovirus exposure and HLA in healthy donors. Study-level findings and limits: Trimming of TCR beta V- and J-genes showed a link, identified in a later analysis, to a missense DCLRE1C variant.

In the PCR, 60 Vbeta and 13 Jbeta primers were used. Clones were sequenced by immunoSEQ multiplex PCR, and TCRdb holds only the in-frame ones, with some missing. The table lists about 170,000 clones, approximately 81% of them singletons, with 1% in the top ten. A note on this clone: What it recognizes is unknown.

CDR1 is MDHEN and CDR2 is SYDVKM in the germline V gene. The CDR3 has 16 amino acids. J lost 6 bases, V lost 2 bases, and 11 bases had no gene match. The sequence derives from a boy younger than 10 in good health and CMV-seronegative. Sequencing was performed on PBMCs. V and J are TRBV28 and TRBJ2-5; TRBD1 aligns across 8 bases. The CDR3 loop is CASSLPIRGLEKTQYF. The CDR3 DNA reads as TGTGCCAGCAGTTTACCTATCAGGGGGCTGGAAAAGACCCAGTACTTC.